The rows below give T cell receptor beta chains drawn from one sample of a study of post-analysis software for immune sequencing data. MiXCR, applied by TCRdb to the PCR reads, yields one record per CDR3 protein. The sample records a few hundred thousand distinct CDR3 sequences, under 55% being singletons. The specimen was blood. These receptors all stem from a girl between 5 and 17 years old with multiple sclerosis. Each CDR3 is given with its conserved first and last residue. The order of the fields is D gene, J gene, CDR3 length, V gene, clone size, CDR3 DNA, CDR3 protein. D genes are given only for firm matches. The size entry is marked missing in some rows and otherwise reads once, few, many or a size class.

d_call: .; j_call: TRBJ2-2; cdr3_length: 13; v_call: TRBV5-1; clone_size: .; cdr3_nt: TGCGCCAGCAGTATTGGGGACGGCGGGGAGCTGTTTTTT; cdr3_aa: CASSIGDGGELFF
d_call: .; j_call: TRBJ2-1; cdr3_length: 16; v_call: TRBV5-1; clone_size: few; cdr3_nt: TGCGCCAGCTCCTTTATGGCGGGAAGTTCCTACAATGAGCAGTTCTTC; cdr3_aa: CASSFMAGSSYNEQFF
d_call: .; j_call: TRBJ1-1; cdr3_length: 12; v_call: TRBV6-1; clone_size: .; cdr3_nt: TGTGCCAGCAGCAGGGTCGGCACTGAAGCTTTCTTT; cdr3_aa: CASSRVGTEAFF
d_call: .; j_call: TRBJ1-4; cdr3_length: 10; v_call: TRBV12-3/TRBV12-4; clone_size: .; cdr3_nt: TGTGCCAGCGGAGGGAGGGGTCTGTTTTTT; cdr3_aa: CASGGRGLFF
d_call: .; j_call: TRBJ2-7; cdr3_length: 15; v_call: TRBV6-2/TRBV6-3; clone_size: .; cdr3_nt: TGTGCCAGCACCCCAGGATGGGACACCGATACGAGAAAGTACTTC; cdr3_aa: CASTPGWDTDTRKYF
d_call: .; j_call: TRBJ2-1; cdr3_length: 16; v_call: TRBV11-2; clone_size: .; cdr3_nt: TGTGCCAGCAGCTTTCCGGACGGTCGCTCCTACAATGAGCAGTTCTTC; cdr3_aa: CASSFPDGRSYNEQFF
d_call: .; j_call: TRBJ1-2; cdr3_length: 14; v_call: TRBV20-1; clone_size: .; cdr3_nt: TGCAGTGCCCTCCGAGGGGGGGACAAGTATGGCTACACCTTC; cdr3_aa: CSALRGGDKYGYTF
d_call: TRBD2; j_call: TRBJ2-1; cdr3_length: 20; v_call: TRBV7-2; clone_size: few; cdr3_nt: TGTGCCAGCAGCCCGAAAGGACTAGCGCTCTCCTCTCGCTTCTACAATGAGCAGTTCTTC; cdr3_aa: CASSPKGLALSSRFYNEQFF
d_call: .; j_call: TRBJ1-4; cdr3_length: 14; v_call: TRBV20-1; clone_size: .; cdr3_nt: TGCAGTGCTAGAGCCAGGAACCTTAATGAAAAACTGTTTTTT; cdr3_aa: CSARARNLNEKLFF
d_call: .; j_call: TRBJ1-4; cdr3_length: 14; v_call: TRBV9; clone_size: few; cdr3_nt: TGTGCCAGCAGCGTAGGTGCAACTAATGAAAAACTGTTTTTT; cdr3_aa: CASSVGATNEKLFF
d_call: .; j_call: TRBJ2-1; cdr3_length: 15; v_call: TRBV2; clone_size: .; cdr3_nt: TGTGCCAGCACCGGGGGCGCATATACCTACAATGAGCAGTTCTTC; cdr3_aa: CASTGGAYTYNEQFF
d_call: TRBD2; j_call: TRBJ2-1; cdr3_length: 16; v_call: TRBV28; clone_size: .; cdr3_nt: TGTGCCAGCAGCTCCGGGACTAGCGGGAGATATAATGAGCAGTTCTTC; cdr3_aa: CASSSGTSGRYNEQFF
d_call: TRBD1; j_call: TRBJ2-5; cdr3_length: 14; v_call: TRBV4-2; clone_size: .; cdr3_nt: TGTGCCAGCAGCTCCACGGACAGGGGTCCTGAGCAGTACTTC; cdr3_aa: CASSSTDRGPEQYF
d_call: .; j_call: TRBJ2-1; cdr3_length: 17; v_call: TRBV6-6; clone_size: .; cdr3_nt: TGTGCCACCATACTCGGGGTGAGGTTGAGCTCCTACAATGAGCAGTTCTTC; cdr3_aa: CATILGVRLSSYNEQFF
d_call: .; j_call: TRBJ2-1; cdr3_length: 13; v_call: TRBV2; clone_size: few; cdr3_nt: TGTGCCAGCACAAGGGGTTTGGGCAATGAGCAGTTCTTC; cdr3_aa: CASTRGLGNEQFF
d_call: TRBD1; j_call: TRBJ2-7; cdr3_length: 16; v_call: TRBV5-1; clone_size: once; cdr3_nt: TGCGCCAGCACGAAGGACCCAGGGGGAACCCACTACGAGCAGTACTTC; cdr3_aa: CASTKDPGGTHYEQYF
d_call: .; j_call: TRBJ2-5; cdr3_length: 14; v_call: TRBV6-5; clone_size: .; cdr3_nt: TGTGCCAGCAGGAGGAGGCGTCGCGGGGAGACCCAGTACTTC; cdr3_aa: CASRRRRRGETQYF
d_call: .; j_call: TRBJ1-1; cdr3_length: 12; v_call: TRBV29-1; clone_size: few; cdr3_nt: TGCAGCGTTGCTTTTCGGAACACTGAAGCTTTCTTT; cdr3_aa: CSVAFRNTEAFF
d_call: .; j_call: TRBJ2-3; cdr3_length: 14; v_call: TRBV5-6; clone_size: .; cdr3_nt: TGTGCCAGCAGCTTGGAGTTCAGGGAGGATACGCAGTATTTT; cdr3_aa: CASSLEFREDTQYF
d_call: .; j_call: TRBJ2-7; cdr3_length: 16; v_call: TRBV13; clone_size: .; cdr3_nt: TGTGCCAGCAGCGCCGCGAGGGGCGCTAGCTCCTACGAGCAGTACTTC; cdr3_aa: CASSAARGASSYEQYF
d_call: .; j_call: TRBJ2-7; cdr3_length: 17; v_call: TRBV7-2; clone_size: .; cdr3_nt: TGTGCCAGCAGCTTAGGGGAGACCGGGACAAGGATCTACGAGCAGTACTTC; cdr3_aa: CASSLGETGTRIYEQYF
d_call: .; j_call: TRBJ1-2; cdr3_length: 13; v_call: TRBV15; clone_size: few; cdr3_nt: TGTGCCACCGTAGGACAGAATAACTATGGCTACACCTTC; cdr3_aa: CATVGQNNYGYTF
d_call: TRBD1; j_call: TRBJ2-7; cdr3_length: 15; v_call: TRBV10-3; clone_size: .; cdr3_nt: TGTGCCATCAGTGAGAGGGGGCATGAAATCCACGAGCAGTACTTC; cdr3_aa: CAISERGHEIHEQYF
d_call: .; j_call: TRBJ2-1; cdr3_length: 14; v_call: TRBV7-2; clone_size: few; cdr3_nt: TGTGCCAGCAGCGTAACCCGGGACTCCAATGAGCAGTTCTTC; cdr3_aa: CASSVTRDSNEQFF
d_call: .; j_call: TRBJ2-5; cdr3_length: 12; v_call: TRBV9; clone_size: many; cdr3_nt: TGTGCCAGCAGCCCTACAGGGGAGACCCAGTACTTC; cdr3_aa: CASSPTGETQYF
d_call: .; j_call: TRBJ1-1; cdr3_length: 17; v_call: TRBV28; clone_size: few; cdr3_nt: TGTGCCAGCAGTTTTACGGTCCAGGAGATAATGAACACTGAAGCTTTCTTT; cdr3_aa: CASSFTVQEIMNTEAFF
d_call: TRBD1; j_call: TRBJ2-7; cdr3_length: 16; v_call: TRBV5-1; clone_size: once; cdr3_nt: TGCGCCAGCAGCATGGGGACCGGGACAGTCGGTTACGAGCAGTACTTC; cdr3_aa: CASSMGTGTVGYEQYF
d_call: .; j_call: TRBJ2-7; cdr3_length: 17; v_call: TRBV20-1; clone_size: few; cdr3_nt: TGCAGTGCTACCGGGTCGTGGCCGACGGAAAGCTCCTACGAGCAGTACTTC; cdr3_aa: CSATGSWPTESSYEQYF
d_call: TRBD1; j_call: TRBJ1-2; cdr3_length: 13; v_call: TRBV7-3; clone_size: .; cdr3_nt: TGTGCCAGCAGCGCAGGGGGGGACTATGGCTACACCTTC; cdr3_aa: CASSAGGDYGYTF
d_call: .; j_call: TRBJ2-6; cdr3_length: 17; v_call: TRBV5-1; clone_size: .; cdr3_nt: TGCGCCAGCAGCTTCCAGGCGTCGGCCTCTGGGGCCAACGTCCTGACTTTC; cdr3_aa: CASSFQASASGANVLTF
d_call: TRBD2; j_call: TRBJ2-1; cdr3_length: 15; v_call: TRBV29-1; clone_size: .; cdr3_nt: TGCAGCGTTGAAGAAGCGGGAGGATCCTACAATGAGCAGTTCTTC; cdr3_aa: CSVEEAGGSYNEQFF
d_call: .; j_call: TRBJ1-1; cdr3_length: 12; v_call: TRBV29-1; clone_size: .; cdr3_nt: TGCAGCGTTGAAGAGAGGGCCTATGAAGCTTTCTTT; cdr3_aa: CSVEERAYEAFF
d_call: TRBD1; j_call: TRBJ1-1; cdr3_length: 13; v_call: TRBV29-1; clone_size: .; cdr3_nt: TGCAGCGTGCCCAGGGGACAGGGGGCTCGAGCTTTCTTT; cdr3_aa: CSVPRGQGARAFF
d_call: TRBD2; j_call: TRBJ2-1; cdr3_length: 15; v_call: TRBV7-3; clone_size: few; cdr3_nt: TGTGCCAGCAGCTTACGACTAGCGGGAGCCAATGAGCAGTTCTTC; cdr3_aa: CASSLRLAGANEQFF
d_call: TRBD1; j_call: TRBJ2-1; cdr3_length: 14; v_call: TRBV2; clone_size: .; cdr3_nt: TGTGCCAGTGGACAGGGGGCATCCTACAATGAGCAGTTCTTC; cdr3_aa: CASGQGASYNEQFF
d_call: .; j_call: TRBJ1-4; cdr3_length: 16; v_call: TRBV18; clone_size: few; cdr3_nt: TGTGCCAGCTCATCAAAGAAACAGGGTGGGAATGAAAAACTGTTTTTT; cdr3_aa: CASSSKKQGGNEKLFF
d_call: .; j_call: TRBJ2-1; cdr3_length: 15; v_call: TRBV5-1; clone_size: .; cdr3_nt: TGCGCCAGCAGCTTGGAGAGGGTGGGGGTGAATGAGCAGTTCTTC; cdr3_aa: CASSLERVGVNEQFF
d_call: .; j_call: TRBJ1-5; cdr3_length: 15; v_call: TRBV20-1; clone_size: .; cdr3_nt: TGCAGTGCGAACCGTGGAGGGGACGGCAATCAGCCCCAGCATTTT; cdr3_aa: CSANRGGDGNQPQHF
d_call: TRBD1; j_call: TRBJ2-7; cdr3_length: 14; v_call: TRBV20-1; clone_size: few; cdr3_nt: TGCAGTGCTCTTTCCGGGACAGACCCCTACGAGCAGTACTTC; cdr3_aa: CSALSGTDPYEQYF
d_call: .; j_call: TRBJ1-5; cdr3_length: 14; v_call: TRBV24-1; clone_size: .; cdr3_nt: TGTGCCACCAGTGATCCCCCCAATGATCAGCCCCAGCATTTT; cdr3_aa: CATSDPPNDQPQHF